This T cell receptor (beta chain) came from a study of blood T cells in healthy people across ages. Study-level results: Diversity was higher, and naive CD4+ cells more numerous, in long-lived donors than in aged donors.

This clonotype was seen more than once but under ten times. As yet, its antigen is unknown. Together with a sample-barcoded 5' primer, a J-beta primer mix was included in a second PCR lasting about 7 to 11 cycles. TCRdb passed the 5' RACE reads through MiXCR, listing each CDR3 protein once. The data contain roughly 900,000 distinct CDR3 sequences, more than 25% of them singletons. This CDR3 is built from 14 residues. Germline V CDR1 and CDR2: DFQATT, SNEGSKA (reference sequence). V lost 4 bases, J lost 2 bases, and 5 bases stayed unmatched. The sample consisted of blood. The chain uses TRBV20-1 and TRBJ1-2; 9 bases are shared with TRBD1. This TCR derives from a woman older than 75 in good health. CDR3 bases: TGCAGTGCTAAAGGGGACAGGGCCAACTATGGCTACACCTTC. This sequence encodes CSAKGDRANYGYTF.